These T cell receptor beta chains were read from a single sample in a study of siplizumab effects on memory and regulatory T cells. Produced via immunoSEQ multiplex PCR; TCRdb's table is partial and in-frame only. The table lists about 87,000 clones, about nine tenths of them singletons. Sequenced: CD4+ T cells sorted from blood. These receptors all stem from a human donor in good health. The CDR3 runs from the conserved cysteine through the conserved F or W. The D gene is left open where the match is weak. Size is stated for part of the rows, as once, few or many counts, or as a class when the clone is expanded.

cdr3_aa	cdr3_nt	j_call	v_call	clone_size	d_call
CASSISSGQETQYF	TGTGCCAGTAGTATATCTAGCGGACAAGAGACCCAGTACTTC	TRBJ2-5	TRBV19	.	TRBD2
CAWIPGLAGREQYF	TGTGCCTGGATACCGGGACTAGCGGGTCGGGAGCAGTACTTC	TRBJ2-7	TRBV21-1	.	.
CASSSRAASSTDTQYF	TGCGCCAGCAGCTCAAGGGCAGCCTCTAGCACAGATACGCAGTATTTT	TRBJ2-3	TRBV5-1	.	.
CASSLLGAQYF	TGTGCCAGCAGCTTACTAGGAGCGCAGTATTTT	TRBJ2-3	TRBV7-2	.	.
CASSGVLGFEAFF	TGTGCCAGCAGTGGGGTGTTGGGGTTTGAAGCTTTCTTT	TRBJ1-1	TRBV6-1	.	.
CASSLDRGHNEQFF	TGTGCCAGCAGCCTTGACAGGGGGCACAATGAGCAGTTCTTC	TRBJ2-1	TRBV7-9	.	TRBD1
CSVARQGRNTGELFF	TGCAGCGTTGCCCGACAGGGGAGGAACACCGGGGAGCTGTTTTTT	TRBJ2-2	TRBV29-1	once	TRBD1
CASSAQGAGEAFF	TGTGCCAGCAGCGCACAGGGGGCGGGTGAAGCTTTCTTT	TRBJ1-1	TRBV5-6	.	TRBD1
CASSGQGYEQYF	TGTGCCAGCAGTGGACAGGGATACGAGCAGTACTTC	TRBJ2-7	TRBV2	.	TRBD1
CASRLTSGVGETQYF	TGTGCCAGCAGACTCACTAGCGGGGTCGGAGAGACCCAGTACTTC	TRBJ2-5	TRBV6-6	.	TRBD2
CSVLPLAGYEQYF	TGCAGCGTTCTCCCGCTAGCGGGCTACGAGCAGTACTTC	TRBJ2-7	TRBV29-1	.	TRBD2
CASSQALGSWRETQYF	TGTGCCAGCAGCCAAGCCCTGGGGTCCTGGAGGGAGACCCAGTACTTC	TRBJ2-5	TRBV14	.	.
CASSPGGAGTGELFF	TGTGCCAGCTCCCCGGGGGGAGCCGGCACCGGGGAGCTGTTTTTT	TRBJ2-2	TRBV14	.	TRBD2
CASSPRGGTSGVSYNEQFF	TGTGCCAGCAGCCCCAGAGGTGGGACTAGCGGGGTCTCCTACAATGAGCAGTTCTTC	TRBJ2-1	TRBV7-9	.	TRBD2
CASSRSGPITDTQYF	TGTGCCAGCAGCCGTAGCGGGCCCATCACAGATACGCAGTATTTT	TRBJ2-3	TRBV7-3	.	TRBD2
CASSLSSLGQDEQYF	TGTGCCAGCAGCTTATCCTCACTCGGGCAGGACGAGCAGTACTTC	TRBJ2-7	TRBV28	.	.
CASSLQETQYF	TGTGCCAGCAGTCTTCAGGAGACCCAGTACTTC	TRBJ2-5	TRBV6-6	.	.
CASSYGGTGSYNEQFF	TGTGCCAGCAGTTACGGGGGGACGGGTTCCTACAATGAGCAGTTCTTC	TRBJ2-1	TRBV6-5	.	.
CSVEDRSGRAPSYEQYF	TGCAGCGTTGAAGATCGTAGCGGGAGGGCCCCCTCCTACGAGCAGTACTTC	TRBJ2-7	TRBV29-1	.	TRBD2
CASGTSNTGELFF	TGTGCAAGCGGGACATCGAACACCGGGGAGCTGTTTTTT	TRBJ2-2	TRBV2	.	.
CASRNGDSGNTIYF	TGTGCCAGCAGGAATGGTGACTCTGGAAACACCATATATTTT	TRBJ1-3	TRBV5-4	.	.
CASSLSGGGQPQHF	TGTGCCAGCAGCTTATCGGGGGGTGGTCAGCCCCAGCATTTT	TRBJ1-5	TRBV5-8	once	.
CASSTGQPPGETQYF	TGCGCCAGCAGCACCGGACAGCCCCCAGGGGAGACCCAGTACTTC	TRBJ2-5	TRBV5-1	.	.
CASSLGGLAFTDTQYF	TGTGCCAGCAGCTTAGGGGGACTAGCGTTCACAGATACGCAGTATTTT	TRBJ2-3	TRBV7-2	.	TRBD2
CASSNSGTGSYEQYF	TGTGCCAGCAGCAATAGCGGGACTGGTTCCTACGAGCAGTACTTC	TRBJ2-7	TRBV7-2	.	TRBD2
CAIGESRGTGGEEQFF	TGTGCCATCGGAGAGAGTCGGGGGACAGGGGGGGAAGAGCAGTTCTTC	TRBJ2-1	TRBV19	.	TRBD1
CASSWETSGRARETQYF	TGTGCCAGCAGCTGGGAGACTAGCGGGAGGGCGCGGGAGACCCAGTACTTC	TRBJ2-5	TRBV5-6	.	TRBD2
CASSWRAGEPQHF	TGTGCCAGCAGTTGGAGGGCCGGGGAGCCCCAGCATTTT	TRBJ1-5	TRBV6-6	.	.
CASSLRRQANYGYTF	TGTGCCAGCAGTTTACGGAGACAGGCTAACTATGGCTACACCTTC	TRBJ1-2	TRBV28	.	.
CASKPGRSGTEAFF	TGTGCCAGCAAGCCAGGGAGATCGGGCACTGAAGCTTTCTTT	TRBJ1-1	TRBV2	few	.
CASSFGVLRHDTQYF	TGTGCCAGCAGCTTCGGGGTCCTCCGGCACGATACGCAGTATTTT	TRBJ2-3	TRBV7-9	.	.
CASSLGPGEEKLFF	TGTGCCAGCAGCTTAGGACCAGGGGAGGAAAAACTGTTTTTT	TRBJ1-4	TRBV7-9	.	.
CASSDDRMNTEAFF	TGTGCCAGCAGTGACGACAGGATGAACACTGAAGCTTTCTTT	TRBJ1-1	TRBV2	.	.
CASSPLGQNLYEQYF	TGTGCCAGCAGTCCCCTGGGACAAAACCTGTACGAGCAGTACTTC	TRBJ2-7	TRBV6-1	.	.
CASSISGSSTDTQYF	TGTGCCAGTAGTATATCGGGGTCTAGCACAGATACGCAGTATTTT	TRBJ2-3	TRBV19	.	.
CASQKSREEKLFF	TGCGCCAGCCAAAAAAGTCGGGAAGAAAAACTGTTTTTT	TRBJ1-4	TRBV5-1	.	.
CASSARGLAGGTGELFF	TGTGCCAGCAGCGCACGAGGACTAGCGGGGGGGACCGGGGAGCTGTTTTTT	TRBJ2-2	TRBV7-8	.	TRBD2
CASTLNRGPGNTIYF	TGTGCCAGCACCCTTAACAGGGGGCCTGGAAACACCATATATTTT	TRBJ1-3	TRBV6-5	.	TRBD1
CASSEAGGPIHNEQFF	TGTGCCAGCAGTGAAGCAGGAGGTCCCATCCACAATGAGCAGTTCTTC	TRBJ2-1	TRBV6-1	.	.
CASSLYYSSLGYGYTF	TGCGCCAGCAGCCTGTATTACAGCTCCCTTGGGTATGGCTACACCTTC	TRBJ1-2	TRBV5-1	.	.
CASSRLQGNYGYTF	TGTGCCAGCAGCCGATTACAGGGAAACTATGGCTACACCTTC	TRBJ1-2	TRBV28	.	.
CASSVVLGNYQPQHF	TGTGCCAGTAGTGTTGTACTGGGCAATTATCAGCCCCAGCATTTT	TRBJ1-5	TRBV19	.	.
CAWSVPGLAGAKNIQYF	TGTGCCTGGAGTGTACCGGGACTAGCGGGAGCCAAAAACATTCAGTACTTC	TRBJ2-4	TRBV30	.	TRBD2
CAISELTGVNQPQHF	TGTGCCATCAGTGAGCTAACAGGGGTCAATCAGCCCCAGCATTTT	TRBJ1-5	TRBV10-3	.	TRBD1
CASSVRGWGSGANVLTF	TGTGCCAGCAGCGTACGAGGATGGGGTTCAGGGGCCAACGTCCTGACTTTC	TRBJ2-6	TRBV9	.	.
CASRRTGGRDEQYF	TGTGCCAGTAGGCGGACAGGGGGCAGAGACGAGCAGTACTTC	TRBJ2-7	TRBV19	.	TRBD1
CASSLWPEADTQYF	TGTGCCAGCAGCCTATGGCCGGAGGCAGATACGCAGTATTTT	TRBJ2-3	TRBV7-3	once	.
CASSFRADTQYF	TGTGCCAGCAGTTTTAGGGCAGATACGCAGTATTTT	TRBJ2-3	TRBV2	.	.
CASSEDYGYTF	TGTGCCAGCAGTGAGGACTATGGCTACACCTTC	TRBJ1-2	TRBV2	.	.
CASSYRTSGLDTQYF	TGTGCCAGCAGCTACCGGACTAGCGGGTTAGATACGCAGTATTTT	TRBJ2-3	TRBV5-4	.	TRBD2
CASSFSGQIPGELFF	TGTGCCAGCAGTTTCTCAGGACAGATACCCGGGGAGCTGTTTTTT	TRBJ2-2	TRBV27	.	.
CASSLSLAETQYF	TGCGCCAGCAGCTTGTCGCTAGCGGAGACCCAGTACTTC	TRBJ2-5	TRBV5-1	.	.
CSTLGGPSIYGYTF	TGCAGCACCCTGGGTGGACCTTCTATCTATGGCTACACCTTC	TRBJ1-2	TRBV29-1	.	.
CASSLTGSGEQYF	TGTGCCAGCAGTCTAACAGGGTCCGGGGAGCAGTACTTC	TRBJ2-7	TRBV6-4	once	.
CASSWTLAGGMLDEQFF	TGCGCCAGCAGCTGGACACTAGCGGGAGGCATGTTGGATGAGCAGTTCTTC	TRBJ2-1	TRBV5-1	.	TRBD2
CASSLDTAYEQYF	TGTGCCAGCAGCTTAGATACAGCATACGAGCAGTACTTC	TRBJ2-7	TRBV7-2	.	.
CASSQDAVNGYTF	TGCGCCAGCAGCCAAGATGCGGTTAATGGCTACACCTTC	TRBJ1-2	TRBV4-1	once	.
CATSRVRLAGLYEQYF	TGTGCCACCAGCAGAGTCAGACTAGCCGGTCTCTACGAGCAGTACTTC	TRBJ2-7	TRBV15	.	TRBD2
CASSQESSGRAEKFF	TGCGCCAGCAGCCAAGAGTCTAGCGGGAGGGCCGAAAAGTTCTTC	TRBJ2-1	TRBV4-1	.	TRBD2
CASSPGRPYEQYF	TGTGCCAGCAGCCCCGGCCGGCCCTACGAGCAGTACTTC	TRBJ2-7	TRBV9	.	.